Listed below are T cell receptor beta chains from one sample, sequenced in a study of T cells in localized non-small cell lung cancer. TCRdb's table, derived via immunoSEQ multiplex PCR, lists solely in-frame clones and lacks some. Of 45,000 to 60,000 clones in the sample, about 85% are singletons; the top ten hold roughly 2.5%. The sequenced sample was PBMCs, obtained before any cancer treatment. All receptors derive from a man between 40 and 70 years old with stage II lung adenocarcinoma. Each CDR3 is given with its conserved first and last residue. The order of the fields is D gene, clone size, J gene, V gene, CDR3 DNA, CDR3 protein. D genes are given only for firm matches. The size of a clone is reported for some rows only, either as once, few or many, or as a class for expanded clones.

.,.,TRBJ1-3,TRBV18,TGTGCCAGCTCACCCGGGACACTTGGAAACACCATATATTTT,CASSPGTLGNTIYF
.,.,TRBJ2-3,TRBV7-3,TGTGCCAGCAGCCAACAGGGATCCCATGGGGATACGCAGTATTTT,CASSQQGSHGDTQYF
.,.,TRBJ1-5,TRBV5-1,TGCGCCAGCAGCATATCCGGGCTCCATCAGCCCCAGCATTTT,CASSISGLHQPQHF
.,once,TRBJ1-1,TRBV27,TGTGCCAGCAGTCGCCAACGGAACACTGAAGCTTTCTTT,CASSRQRNTEAFF
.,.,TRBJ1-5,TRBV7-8,TGTGCCAGCAGCTTAGTCGCGTCAGGGAATCAGCCCCAGCATTTT,CASSLVASGNQPQHF
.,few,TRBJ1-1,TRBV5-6,TGTGCCAGCAGCCCGGAGCGGGATCCCGGGGGCACTGAAGCTTTCTTT,CASSPERDPGGTEAFF
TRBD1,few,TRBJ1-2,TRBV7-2,TGTGCCAGCAGCCTGGGGGGACAGGGGGACTATGGCTACACCTTC,CASSLGGQGDYGYTF
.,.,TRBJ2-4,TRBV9,TGTGCCAGCAGCGTAACAGGGTCCGAAAACATTCAGTACTTC,CASSVTGSENIQYF
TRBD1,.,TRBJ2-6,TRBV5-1,TGCGCCAGCAGCACCGGACAGGTCTCTGGGGCCAACGTCCTGACTTTC,CASSTGQVSGANVLTF
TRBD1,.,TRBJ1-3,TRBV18,TGTGCCAGCTCACCACCTAACCGGGACAGAATCTCTGGAAACACCATATATTTT,CASSPPNRDRISGNTIYF
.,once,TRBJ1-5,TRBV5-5,TGTGCCAGCAGCTTGGGGAGTTTTTTTAGCAATCAGCCCCAGCATTTT,CASSLGSFFSNQPQHF
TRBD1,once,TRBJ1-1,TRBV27,TGTGCCAGCAGACAGGGGGAGAGGAACACTGAAGCTTTCTTT,CASRQGERNTEAFF
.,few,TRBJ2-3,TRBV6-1,TGTGCCAGCGGCCCCTTGGGGACAGATACGCAGTATTTT,CASGPLGTDTQYF
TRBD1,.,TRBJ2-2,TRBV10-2,TGCGCCAGCAGTGAGACAGGGGCCGGGGAGCTGTTTTTT,CASSETGAGELFF